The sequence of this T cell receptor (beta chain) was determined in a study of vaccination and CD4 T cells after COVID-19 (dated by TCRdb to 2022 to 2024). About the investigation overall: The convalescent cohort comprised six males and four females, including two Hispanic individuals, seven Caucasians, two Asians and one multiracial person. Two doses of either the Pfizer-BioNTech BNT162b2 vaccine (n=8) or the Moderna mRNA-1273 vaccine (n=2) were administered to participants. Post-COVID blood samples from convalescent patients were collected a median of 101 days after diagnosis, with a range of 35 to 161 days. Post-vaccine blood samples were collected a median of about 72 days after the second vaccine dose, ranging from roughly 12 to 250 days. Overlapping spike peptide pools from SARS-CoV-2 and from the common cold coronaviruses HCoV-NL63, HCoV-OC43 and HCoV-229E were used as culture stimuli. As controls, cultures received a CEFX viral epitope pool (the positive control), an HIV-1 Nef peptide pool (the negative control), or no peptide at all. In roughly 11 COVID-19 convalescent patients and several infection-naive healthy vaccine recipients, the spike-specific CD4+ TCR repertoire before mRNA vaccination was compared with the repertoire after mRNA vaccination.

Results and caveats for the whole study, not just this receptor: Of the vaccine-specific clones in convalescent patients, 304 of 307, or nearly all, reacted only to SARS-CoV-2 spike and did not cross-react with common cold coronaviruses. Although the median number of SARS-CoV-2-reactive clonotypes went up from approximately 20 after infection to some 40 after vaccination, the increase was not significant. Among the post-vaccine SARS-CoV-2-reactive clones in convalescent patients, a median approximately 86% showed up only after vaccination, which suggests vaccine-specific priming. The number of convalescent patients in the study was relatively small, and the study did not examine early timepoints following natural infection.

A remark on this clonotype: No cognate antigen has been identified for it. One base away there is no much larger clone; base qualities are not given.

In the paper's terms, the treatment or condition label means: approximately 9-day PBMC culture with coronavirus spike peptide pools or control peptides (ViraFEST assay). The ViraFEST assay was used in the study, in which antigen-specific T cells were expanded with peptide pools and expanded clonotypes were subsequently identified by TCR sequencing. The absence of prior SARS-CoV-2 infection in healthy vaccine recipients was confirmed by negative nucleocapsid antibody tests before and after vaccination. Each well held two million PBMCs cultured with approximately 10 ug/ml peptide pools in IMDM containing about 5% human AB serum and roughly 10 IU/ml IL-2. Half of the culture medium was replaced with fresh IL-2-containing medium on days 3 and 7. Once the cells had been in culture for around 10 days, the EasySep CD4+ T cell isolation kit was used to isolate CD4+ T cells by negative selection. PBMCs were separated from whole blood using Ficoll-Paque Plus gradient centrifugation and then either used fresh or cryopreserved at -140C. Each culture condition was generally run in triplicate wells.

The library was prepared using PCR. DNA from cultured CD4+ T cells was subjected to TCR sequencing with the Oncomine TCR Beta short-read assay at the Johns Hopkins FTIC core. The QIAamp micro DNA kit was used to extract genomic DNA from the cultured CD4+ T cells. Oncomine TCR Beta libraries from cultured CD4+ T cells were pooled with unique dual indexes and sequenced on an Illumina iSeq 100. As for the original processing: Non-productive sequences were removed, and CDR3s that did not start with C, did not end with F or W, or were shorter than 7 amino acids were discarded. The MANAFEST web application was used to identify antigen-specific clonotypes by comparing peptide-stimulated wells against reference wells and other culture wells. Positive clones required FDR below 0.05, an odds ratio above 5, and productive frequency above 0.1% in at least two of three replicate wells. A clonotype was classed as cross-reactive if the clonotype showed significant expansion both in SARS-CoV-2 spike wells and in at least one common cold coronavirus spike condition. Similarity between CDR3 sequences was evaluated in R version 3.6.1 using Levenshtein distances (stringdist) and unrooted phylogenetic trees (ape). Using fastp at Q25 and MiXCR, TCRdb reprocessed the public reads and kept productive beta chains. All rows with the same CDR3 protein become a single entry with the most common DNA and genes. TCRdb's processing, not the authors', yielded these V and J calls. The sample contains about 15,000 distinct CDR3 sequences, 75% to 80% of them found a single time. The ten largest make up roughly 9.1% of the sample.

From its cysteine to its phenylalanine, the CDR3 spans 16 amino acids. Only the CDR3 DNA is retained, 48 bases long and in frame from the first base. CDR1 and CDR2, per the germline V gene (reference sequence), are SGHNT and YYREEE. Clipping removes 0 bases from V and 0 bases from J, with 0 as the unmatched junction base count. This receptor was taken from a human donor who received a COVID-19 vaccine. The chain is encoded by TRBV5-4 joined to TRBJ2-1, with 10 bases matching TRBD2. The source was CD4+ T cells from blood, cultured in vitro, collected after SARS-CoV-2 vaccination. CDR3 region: CASSLGTSGSYNEQFF. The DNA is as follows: TGTGCCAGCAGCTTGGGGACTAGCGGCTCCTACAATGAGCAGTTCTTC.